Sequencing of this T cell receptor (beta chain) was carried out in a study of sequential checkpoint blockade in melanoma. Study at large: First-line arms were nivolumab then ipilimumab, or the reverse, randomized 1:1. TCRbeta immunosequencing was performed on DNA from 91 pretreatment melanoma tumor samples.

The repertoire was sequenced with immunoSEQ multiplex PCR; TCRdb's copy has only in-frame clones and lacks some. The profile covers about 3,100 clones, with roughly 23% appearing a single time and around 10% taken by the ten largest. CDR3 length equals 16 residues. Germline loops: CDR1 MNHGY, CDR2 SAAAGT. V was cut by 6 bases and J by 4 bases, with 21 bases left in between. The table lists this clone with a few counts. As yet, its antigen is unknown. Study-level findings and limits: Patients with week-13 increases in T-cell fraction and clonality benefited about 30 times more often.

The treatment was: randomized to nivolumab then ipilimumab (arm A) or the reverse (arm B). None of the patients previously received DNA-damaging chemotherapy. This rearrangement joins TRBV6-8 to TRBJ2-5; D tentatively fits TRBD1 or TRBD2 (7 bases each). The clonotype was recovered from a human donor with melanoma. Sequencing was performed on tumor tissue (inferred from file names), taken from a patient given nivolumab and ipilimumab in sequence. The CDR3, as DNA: TGTGCCAGCAGCATCAAACACACAGGGGAGGGAGAGACCCAGTACTTC. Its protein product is CASSIKHTGEGETQYF.